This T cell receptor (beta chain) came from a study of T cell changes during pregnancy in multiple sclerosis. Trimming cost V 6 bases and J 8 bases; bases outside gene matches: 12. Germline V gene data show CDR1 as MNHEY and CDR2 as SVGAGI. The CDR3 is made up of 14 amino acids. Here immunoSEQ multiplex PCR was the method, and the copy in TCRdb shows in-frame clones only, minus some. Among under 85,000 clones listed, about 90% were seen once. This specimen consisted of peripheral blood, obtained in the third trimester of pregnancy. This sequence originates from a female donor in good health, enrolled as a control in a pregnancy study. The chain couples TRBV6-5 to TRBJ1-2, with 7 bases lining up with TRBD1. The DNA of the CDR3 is TGTGCCAGCAGCCTTTGGGGGGACAGTGGAGGCTACACCTTC. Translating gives CASSLWGDSGGYTF.